The 12 T cell receptor beta chains given below trace back to one sample, sequenced in a study of regulatory T cells in long-lasting Graves disease. Time point: newly diagnosed GD, antithyroid drugs for less than 3 months. There was RNA extracted from PBMCs, and the TCR library was made from it. Researchers made TCR beta libraries by using iRepertoire HTBI primers and running Arm-PCR on CDR3 regions. TCRdb re-called the multiplex PCR reads through MiXCR, storing one row per CDR3 protein. The sample holds around 480,000 distinct CDR3 sequences, about a sixth seen once. These same records also appear under a second study, on T cells in Graves' hyperthyroidism and ophthalmopathy.

The specimen was peripheral blood mononuclear cells (PBMCs), collected at new diagnosis, from a patient treated with antithyroid drugs. The receptors come from a man aged 40-55 years with Graves disease.

This rearrangement joins TRBV29-1 to TRBJ2-7; TRBD1 might be the D (6 bases). The CDR3 is 12 amino acids. The V and J ends lost 6 bases and 4 bases respectively, with 13 bases between them. Per germline, CDR1 SQVTM and CDR2 ANQGSEA. The chain's CDR3 is CSVGQIGYEQYF. For the CDR3, the DNA is TGCAGCGTCGGACAGATCGGTTACGAGCAGTACTTC.

This clonotype appeared many times. This CDR3 reads CASSFSQLGSPLHF. Here the CDR3 DNA reads TGTGCCAGCAGTTTTAGCCAACTAGGTTCACCCCTCCACTTT. The rearrangement uses TRBV28 and TRBJ1-6; the D is unclear. This CDR3 contains 14 residues. With 3 bases removed from V and 9 bases from J, the gap between germline ends came to 12 bases. Germline V lookup: CDR1 MDHEN, CDR2 SYDVKM. Filled out from reference TRBV28 and TRBJ1-6, the complete variable domain reads DVKVTQSSRYLVKRTGEKVFLECVQDMDHENMFWYRQDPGLGLRLIYFSYDVKMKEKGDIPEGYSVSREKKERFSLILESASTNQTSMYLCASSFSQLGSPLHFGNGTRLTVT.

In DNA form, the CDR3 reads TGCGCCAGCAGCTTGTACCAGACCTACGAGCAGTACTTC. Its translation: CASSLYQTYEQYF. The chain uses TRBV5-1 and TRBJ2-7; D is unclear. The V end was cut by 1 base, the J end by 2 bases, with 7 bases between. The germline V gene encodes CDR1 SGHRS and CDR2 YFSETQ. The CDR3 length is 13 residues. Based on the CDR3 plus reference TRBV5-1 and TRBJ2-7, the full variable domain is KAGVTQTPRYLIKTRGQQVTLSCSPISGHRSVSWYQQTPGQGLQFLFEYFSETQRNKGNFPGRFSGRQFSNSRSEMNVSTLELGDSALYLCASSLYQTYEQYFGPGTRLTVT.

Many counts were recorded for this clonotype. V usage is TRBV2 and J usage is TRBJ2-1; D uncertain. The CDR3 runs to 12 residues. The germline CDR1 and CDR2 sequences are SNHLY and FYNNEI. Trimming shortened V by 3 bases and J by 4 bases, and 4 bases separated the two germline ends. CDR3 DNA: TGTGCCAGCAGTGACAAGTACAATGAGCAGTTCTTC. It specifies CASSDKYNEQFF.

In its sample, this clonotype was seen a few times. The rearrangement uses TRBV6-2 or TRBV6-3 and TRBJ1-4; D unclear. The CDR3 extends over 14 amino acids. From germline, CDR1 is MNHEY and CDR2 SVGEGT. V was clipped by 5 bases and J by 8 bases, with 15 bases between them. CDR3 coding DNA: TGTGCCAGCAGTGCGGGATCAGTGGGCGAAAAACTGTTTTTT. Its protein is CASSAGSVGEKLFF.

This clonotype was recorded at least ten times. V and J are TRBV27 and TRBJ1-6; the D is unclear. The CDR3 is 15 amino acids. V was clipped by 2 bases and J by 10 bases, with 15 bases between them. Per germline, CDR1 MNHEY and CDR2 SMNVEV (reference sequence). The CDR3 sequence is CASSLDGRLGSPLHF. Written as DNA, the CDR3 is TGTGCCAGCAGTTTAGACGGCAGGCTGGGCTCACCCCTCCACTTT.

This clonotype was found a few times. This rearrangement joins TRBV12-3 or TRBV12-4 to TRBJ2-7; TRBD2 matches 15 bases. With V trimmed by 7 bases and J by 2 bases, 12 bases remained unmatched. CDR3 length: 18 residues. CDR3: CASTGTTWTSGRAYEQYF. Here the CDR3 DNA reads TGTGCCAGCACCGGGACCACTTGGACTAGCGGGAGGGCCTACGAGCAGTACTTC.

This clonotype was detected many times. DNA for the CDR3: TGTGCCAGCAGTTCCCCCCCCAGCGGCGCGGGAAAGACCCAGTACTTC. It encodes CASSSPPSGAGKTQYF. This rearrangement joins TRBV27 to TRBJ2-3, with D possibly matching TRBD2 (6 bases). The J call may be incorrect, as the DNA end agrees better with TRBJ2-5. Germline V gene data show CDR1 as MNHEY and CDR2 as SMNVEV (reference sequence). The CDR3 covers 16 residues.

CDR3 bases: TGCAGTGCGGTACAGGATTCGTACCAAGAGACCCAGTACTTC. As protein: CSAVQDSYQETQYF. The chain is built from TRBV20-1 and TRBJ2-5, with D maybe TRBD1 (5 bases). Deletions cut 6 bases from V and 0 bases from J, with 14 bases between. The length of the CDR3 is 14 residues. CDR1 and CDR2 (germline): DFQATT, SNEGSKA (reference sequence).

The table lists this clonotype with a count of one. V and J are TRBV12-5 and TRBJ2-1; 16 bases agree with TRBD2. The CDR3 is 19 amino acids. Germline V lookup: CDR1 LGHNT, CDR2 FRNRAP. After removal of 1 base from V and 7 bases from J, the junction contained 10 bases not matched to a gene. The CDR3 coding sequence is TGTGCTAGTGGTTTGGCTCCCGGGACTAGCGGGAGGGCCAATAATGAGCAGTTCTTC. It translates to CASGLAPGTSGRANNEQFF.

This clonotype has at least ten counts. The chain is built from TRBV11-2 and TRBJ1-1, with TRBD1 as a possible D gene (6 bases). The V end was cut by 8 bases, the J end by 0 bases, with 19 bases between. Germline V CDR1 and CDR2: SGHAT, FQNNGV. This CDR3 region has 16 residues. This CDR3 reads CASSSRGSLMNTEAFF. CDR3 bases: TGTGCCAGCTCTTCAAGGGGGTCACTTATGAACACTGAAGCTTTCTTT.

The V call is TRBV20-1, the J call TRBJ1-2; D unresolved. V was cut by 6 bases and J by 12 bases, with 23 bases left in between. The CDR3 has 13 amino acids. In germline, CDR1 is DFQATT, CDR2 SNEGSKA (reference sequence). The CDR3 DNA reads TGCAGTGCCCAGGACCCCTTCATAGGAGGCCACACCTTC. Its protein product is CSAQDPFIGGHTF.